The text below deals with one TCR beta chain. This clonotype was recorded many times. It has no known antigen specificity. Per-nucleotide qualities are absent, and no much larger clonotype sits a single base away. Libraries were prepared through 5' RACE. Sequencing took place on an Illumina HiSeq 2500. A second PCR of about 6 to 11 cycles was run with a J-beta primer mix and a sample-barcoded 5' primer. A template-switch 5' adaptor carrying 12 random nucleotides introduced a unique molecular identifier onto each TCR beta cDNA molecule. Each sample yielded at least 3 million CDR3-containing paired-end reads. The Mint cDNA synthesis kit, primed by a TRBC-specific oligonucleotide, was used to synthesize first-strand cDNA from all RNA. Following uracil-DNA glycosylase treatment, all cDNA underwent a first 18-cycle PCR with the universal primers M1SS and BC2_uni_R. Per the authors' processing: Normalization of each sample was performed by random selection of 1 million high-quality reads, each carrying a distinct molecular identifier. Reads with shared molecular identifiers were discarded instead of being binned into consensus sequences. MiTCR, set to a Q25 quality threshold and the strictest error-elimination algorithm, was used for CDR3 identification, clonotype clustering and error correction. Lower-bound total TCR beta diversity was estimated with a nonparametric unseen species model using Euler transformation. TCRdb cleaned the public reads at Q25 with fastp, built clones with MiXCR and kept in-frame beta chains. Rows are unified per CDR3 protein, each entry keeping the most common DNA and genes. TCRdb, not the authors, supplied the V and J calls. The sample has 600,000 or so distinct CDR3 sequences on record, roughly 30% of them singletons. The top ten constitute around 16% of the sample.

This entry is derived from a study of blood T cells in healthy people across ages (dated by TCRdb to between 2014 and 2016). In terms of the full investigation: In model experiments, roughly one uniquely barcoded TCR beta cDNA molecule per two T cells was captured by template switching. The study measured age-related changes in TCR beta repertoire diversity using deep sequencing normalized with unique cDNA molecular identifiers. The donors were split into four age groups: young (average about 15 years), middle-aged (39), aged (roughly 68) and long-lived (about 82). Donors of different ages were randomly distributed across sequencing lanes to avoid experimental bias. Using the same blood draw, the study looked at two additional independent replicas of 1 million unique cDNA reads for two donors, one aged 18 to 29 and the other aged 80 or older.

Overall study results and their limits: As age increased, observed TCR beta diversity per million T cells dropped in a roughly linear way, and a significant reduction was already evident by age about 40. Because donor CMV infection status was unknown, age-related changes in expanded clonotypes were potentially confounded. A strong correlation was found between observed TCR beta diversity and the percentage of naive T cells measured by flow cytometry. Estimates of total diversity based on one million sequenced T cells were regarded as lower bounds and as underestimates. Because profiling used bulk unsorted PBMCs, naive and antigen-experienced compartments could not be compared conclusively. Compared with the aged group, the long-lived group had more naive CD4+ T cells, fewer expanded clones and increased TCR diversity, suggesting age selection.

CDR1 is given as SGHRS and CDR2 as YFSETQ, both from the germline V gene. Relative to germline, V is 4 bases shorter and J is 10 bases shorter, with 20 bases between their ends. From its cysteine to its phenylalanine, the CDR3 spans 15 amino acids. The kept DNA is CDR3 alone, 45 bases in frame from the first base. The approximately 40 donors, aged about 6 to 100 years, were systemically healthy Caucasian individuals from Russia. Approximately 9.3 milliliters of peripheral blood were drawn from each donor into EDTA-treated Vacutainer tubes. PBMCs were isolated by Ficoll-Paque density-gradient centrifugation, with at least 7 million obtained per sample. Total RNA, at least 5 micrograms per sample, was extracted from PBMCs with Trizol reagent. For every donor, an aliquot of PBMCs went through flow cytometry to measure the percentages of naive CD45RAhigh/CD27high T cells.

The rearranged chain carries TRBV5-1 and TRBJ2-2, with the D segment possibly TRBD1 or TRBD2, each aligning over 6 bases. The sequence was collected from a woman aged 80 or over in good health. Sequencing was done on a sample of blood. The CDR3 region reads CASSPEGVLEAELFF. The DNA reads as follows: TGCGCCAGCAGCCCGGAGGGGGTACTAGAGGCGGAGCTGTTTTTT.